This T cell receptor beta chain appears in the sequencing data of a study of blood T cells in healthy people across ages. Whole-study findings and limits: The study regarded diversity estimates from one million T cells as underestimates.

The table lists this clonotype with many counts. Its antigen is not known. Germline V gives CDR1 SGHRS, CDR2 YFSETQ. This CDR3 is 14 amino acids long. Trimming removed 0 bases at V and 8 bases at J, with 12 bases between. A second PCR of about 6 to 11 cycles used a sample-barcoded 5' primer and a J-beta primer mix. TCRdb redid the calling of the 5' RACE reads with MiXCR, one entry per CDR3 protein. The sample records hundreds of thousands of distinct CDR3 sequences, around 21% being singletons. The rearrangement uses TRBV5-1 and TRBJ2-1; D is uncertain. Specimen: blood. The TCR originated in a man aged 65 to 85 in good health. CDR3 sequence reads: CASSLGRPEDEQFF. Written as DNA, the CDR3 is TGCGCCAGCAGCTTGGGACGCCCTGAGGATGAGCAGTTCTTC. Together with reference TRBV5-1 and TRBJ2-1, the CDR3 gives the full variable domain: KAGVTQTPRYLIKTRGQQVTLSCSPISGHRSVSWYQQTPGQGLQFLFEYFSETQRNKGNFPGRFSGRQFSNSRSEMNVSTLELGDSALYLCASSLGRPEDEQFFGPGTRLTVL.